This TCR beta chain came from a study of T cell responses to AZD1222 COVID-19 vaccine. Overall study context: Second doses that came at about 4 or about 12 weeks were put together.

Notes on this clone: Its antigen is as yet unknown.

Findings and limits, study-wide: Epitopes outside B.1.351 and B.1.1.7 mutated regions reportedly drew nearly half of spike TCRs. Samples come after the peak T cell response, not at day 14. Spike-specific TCRs gained breadth and depth after people received two AZD1222 doses.

Using immunoSEQ multiplex PCR, the repertoire was profiled, and TCRdb retains in-frame clones only, with some absent. The table lists 95,000 to 150,000 clones, 70% to 90% of them singletons, with approximately 8.5% in the top ten. This CDR3 is 13 amino acids long. V gave up 5 bases and J gave up 5 bases, with 9 bases separating them. Germline V gives CDR1 MNHEY, CDR2 SMNVEV (reference sequence). The sequencing used peripheral blood, collected on day 0 of AZD1222 vaccination. The chain joins TRBV27 to TRBJ2-2; D ambiguous. This receptor was taken from an adult in good health. The CDR3 is CASSPHWTGELFF. The CDR3 region has the DNA TGTGCCAGCAGTCCCCACTGGACCGGGGAGCTGTTTTTT.